Below are 9 T cell receptor beta chains sequenced from a single sample in a study of blood T cells in healthy people across ages. Primers used in a second PCR of roughly 6 to 11 cycles were a sample-barcoded 5' primer and a J-beta primer mix. Via MiXCR, TCRdb re-called the 5' RACE reads, giving one row per CDR3 protein. The repertoire consists of some 1.4 million distinct CDR3 sequences, with approximately 40% occurring once and the leading ten covering under 8%. Sequenced sample: blood. These receptors all stem from a woman aged 18-29 years in good health.

This clonotype has only a few counts. The V gene is TRBV9, the J gene TRBJ2-3; 9 bases agree with TRBD2. This CDR3 contains 14 residues. The V and J ends lost 9 bases and 2 bases, in that order; junction bases with no gene match: 7. In germline, CDR1 is SGDLS, CDR2 YYNGEE. The CDR3: CATGRGGATDTQYF. Written as DNA, the CDR3 is TGTGCCACTGGGCGGGGGGGAGCCACAGATACGCAGTATTTT.

The chain employs TRBV12-3 or TRBV12-4 and TRBJ2-3, with TRBD2 identical over 11 bases. The CDR3 has 17 amino acids. V lost 1 base to trimming and J lost 4 bases; unmatched junction nucleotides: 7. This CDR3 reads CASSLDFLAGGADTQYF. CDR3 bases: TGTGCCAGCAGTTTAGACTTTCTAGCGGGGGGTGCAGATACGCAGTATTTT.

V gene TRBV29-1 combines with J gene TRBJ1-5; D gene ambiguous. Germline V gene sequence: CDR1 SQVTM, CDR2 ANQGSEA. This CDR3 contains 13 residues. V lost 0 bases and J 4 bases, leaving 7 bases between the germline ends. In nucleotides, the CDR3 is TGCAGCGTTGAAGAGGCCCCTAATCAGCCCCAGCATTTT. Amino acids: CSVEEAPNQPQHF.

The chain carries TRBV2 and TRBJ1-4; TRBD1 matches 9 bases. This CDR3 has 19 residues. Germline CDR1 is SNHLY and CDR2 is FYNNEI. With 7 bases clipped from V and 5 bases from J, the junction kept 20 bases outside the gene matches. CDR3 protein: CASTPYAGTGRPPNEKLFF. The CDR3, as DNA: TGTGCCAGCACCCCTTACGCGGGGACAGGGAGGCCCCCCAATGAAAAACTGTTTTTT.

This clonotype has more than one count but fewer than ten. The chain joins TRBV5-5 to TRBJ2-7; a weak D match, TRBD1 (6 bases). The CDR3 length is 13 residues. Trimming took 7 bases from V and 2 from J, leaving 13 bases between them. Germline CDR1 is SGHKS and CDR2 is YYEKEE (reference sequence). In DNA, the CDR3 is TGTGCCAGCGAGGGCCAGGGGCCCTACGAGCAGTACTTC. It encodes CASEGQGPYEQYF. Full variable domain (outside the CDR3, taken from reference TRBV5-5 and TRBJ2-7): DAGVTQSPTHLIKTRGQQVTLRCSPISGHKSVSWYQQVLGQGPQFIFQYYEKEERGRGNFPDRFSARQFPNYSSELNVNALLLGDSALYLCASEGQGPYEQYFGPGTRLTVT.

The chain has TRBV7-2 and TRBJ2-1, with 7 nucleotides matching TRBD2. This CDR3 is 20 amino acids long. In germline, CDR1 is SGHTA, CDR2 FQGNSA. V dropped 7 bases and J dropped 2; count of bases not matched to a gene: 23. The CDR3, as DNA: TGTGCCAGCATCCCCCGGGGCGGGAGTGTTCTTAGGGTGACCTACAATGAGCAGTTCTTC. Residues: CASIPRGGSVLRVTYNEQFF.

This clonotype was recorded a few times. The chain couples TRBV27 to TRBJ2-1; possibly TRBD2 for D (5 bases). V gave up 2 bases and J gave up 0 bases, with 11 bases separating them. Germline-derived CDR1 and CDR2 are MNHEY and SMNVEV (reference sequence). This CDR3 is built from 16 residues. The CDR3 reads CASSLADSDSYNEQFF. The CDR3 DNA reads as TGTGCCAGCAGTTTAGCGGACTCTGACTCCTACAATGAGCAGTTCTTC.

As DNA, the CDR3 is TGTGCCAGCAGCGATGACAGGGTTCCTGAAAAACTGTTTTTT. Its protein product is CASSDDRVPEKLFF. The chain combines TRBV6-6 with TRBJ1-4; TRBD1 matches at 7 bases. The CDR3 runs to 14 residues. The V segment lost 6 bases and the J segment 7 bases; nucleotides outside the gene matches: 8. From germline, CDR1 is MNHNY and CDR2 SVGAGI (reference sequence).

J is TRBJ2-7 and V is TRBV11-2; D is unclear. CDR1 SGHAT and CDR2 FQNNGV come from the germline V gene. This CDR3 region has 15 residues. The V and J ends lost 5 bases and 3 bases respectively, with 17 bases between them. CDR3 in amino acids: CASSPVSRPHYEQYF. CDR3 DNA sequence: TGTGCCAGCAGCCCTGTCTCCCGACCTCACTACGAGCAGTACTTC. Together with reference TRBV11-2 and TRBJ2-7, the CDR3 gives the full variable domain: EAGVAQSPRYKIIEKRQSVAFWCNPISGHATLYWYQQILGQGPKLLIQFQNNGVVDDSQLPKDRFSAERLKGVDSTLKIQPAKLEDSAVYLCASSPVSRPHYEQYFGPGTRLTVT.